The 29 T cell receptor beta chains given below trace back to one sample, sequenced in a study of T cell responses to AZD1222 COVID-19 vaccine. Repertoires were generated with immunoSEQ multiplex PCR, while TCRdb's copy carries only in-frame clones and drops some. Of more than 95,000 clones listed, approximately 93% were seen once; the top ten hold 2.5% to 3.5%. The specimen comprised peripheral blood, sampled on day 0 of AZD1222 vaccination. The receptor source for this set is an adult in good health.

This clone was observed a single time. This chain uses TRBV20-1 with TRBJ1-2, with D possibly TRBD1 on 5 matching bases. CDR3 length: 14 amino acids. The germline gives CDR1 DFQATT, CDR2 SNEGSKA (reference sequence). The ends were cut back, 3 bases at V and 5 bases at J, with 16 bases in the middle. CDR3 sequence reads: CSASRGPSLYGYTF. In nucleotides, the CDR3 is TGCAGTGCTAGTAGGGGACCGAGCTTATATGGCTACACCTTC.

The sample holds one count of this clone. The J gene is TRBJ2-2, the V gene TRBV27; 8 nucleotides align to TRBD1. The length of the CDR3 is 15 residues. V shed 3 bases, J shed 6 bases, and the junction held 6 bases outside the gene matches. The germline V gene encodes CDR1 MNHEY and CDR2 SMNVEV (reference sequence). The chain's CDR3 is CASSLGQGAAGELFF. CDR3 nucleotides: TGTGCCAGCAGTTTGGGTCAGGGGGCGGCCGGGGAGCTGTTTTTT.

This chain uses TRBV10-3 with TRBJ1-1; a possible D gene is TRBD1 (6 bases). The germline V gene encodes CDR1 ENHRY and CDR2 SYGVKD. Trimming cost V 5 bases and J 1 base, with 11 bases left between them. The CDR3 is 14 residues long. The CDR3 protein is CAISHPGQNTEAFF. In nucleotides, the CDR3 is TGTGCCATCAGTCACCCGGGACAGAACACTGAAGCTTTCTTT.

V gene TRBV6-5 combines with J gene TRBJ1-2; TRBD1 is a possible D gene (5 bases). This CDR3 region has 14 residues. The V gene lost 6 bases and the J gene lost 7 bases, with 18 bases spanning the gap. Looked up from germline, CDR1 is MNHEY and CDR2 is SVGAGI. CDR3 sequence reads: CASSYGTGSSGYTF. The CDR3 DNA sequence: TGTGCCAGCAGCTACGGGACCGGATCGAGTGGCTACACCTTC.

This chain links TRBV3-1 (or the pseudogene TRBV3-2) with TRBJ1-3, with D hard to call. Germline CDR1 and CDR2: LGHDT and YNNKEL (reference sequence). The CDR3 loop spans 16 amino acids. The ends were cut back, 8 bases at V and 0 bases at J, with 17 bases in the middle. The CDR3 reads CASSRTGPYSGNTIYF. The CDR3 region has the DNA TGTGCCAGCTCCCGGACCGGTCCTTACTCTGGAAACACCATATATTTT.

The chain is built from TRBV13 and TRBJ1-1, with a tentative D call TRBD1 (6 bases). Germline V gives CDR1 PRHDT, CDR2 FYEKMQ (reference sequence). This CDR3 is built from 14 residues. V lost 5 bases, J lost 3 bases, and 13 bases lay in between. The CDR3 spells CASSVQGWDTEAFF. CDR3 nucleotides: TGTGCCAGCAGCGTACAGGGTTGGGACACTGAAGCTTTCTTT.

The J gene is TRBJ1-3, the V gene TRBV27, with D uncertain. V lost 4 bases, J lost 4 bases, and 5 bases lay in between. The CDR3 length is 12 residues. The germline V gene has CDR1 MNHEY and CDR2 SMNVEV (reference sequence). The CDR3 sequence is CASSSPGNTIYF. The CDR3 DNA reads TGTGCCAGCAGTTCCCCGGGAAACACCATATATTTT.

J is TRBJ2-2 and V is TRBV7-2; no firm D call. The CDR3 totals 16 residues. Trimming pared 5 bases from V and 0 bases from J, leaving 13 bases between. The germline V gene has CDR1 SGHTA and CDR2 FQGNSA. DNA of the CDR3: TGTGCCAGCAGCCAGGTCCGAATCGCGAACACCGGGGAGCTGTTTTTT. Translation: CASSQVRIANTGELFF.

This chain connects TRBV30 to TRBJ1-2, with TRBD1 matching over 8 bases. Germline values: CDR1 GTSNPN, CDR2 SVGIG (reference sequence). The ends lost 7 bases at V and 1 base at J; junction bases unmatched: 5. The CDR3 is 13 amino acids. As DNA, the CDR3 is TGTGCCTATAACAGGGGGTTTAACTATGGCTACACCTTC. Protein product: CAYNRGFNYGYTF.

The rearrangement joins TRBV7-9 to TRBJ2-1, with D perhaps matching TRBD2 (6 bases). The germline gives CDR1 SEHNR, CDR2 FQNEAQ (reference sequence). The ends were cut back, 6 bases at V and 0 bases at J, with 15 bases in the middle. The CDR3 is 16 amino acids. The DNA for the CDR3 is TGTGCCAGCAGGGCATCGGGACTGACCTCCTACAATGAGCAGTTCTTC. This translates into CASRASGLTSYNEQFF. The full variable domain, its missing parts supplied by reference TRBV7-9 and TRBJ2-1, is DTGVSQNPRHKITKRGQNVTFRCDPISEHNRLYWYRQTLGQGPEFLTYFQNEAQLEKSRLLSDRFSAERPKGSFSTLEIQRTEQGDSAMYLCASRASGLTSYNEQFFGPGTRLTVL.

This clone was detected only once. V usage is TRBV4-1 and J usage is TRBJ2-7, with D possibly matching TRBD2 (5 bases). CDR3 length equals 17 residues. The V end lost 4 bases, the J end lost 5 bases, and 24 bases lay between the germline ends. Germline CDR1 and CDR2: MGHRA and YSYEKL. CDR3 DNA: TGCGCCAGCAGCCCCTTTCCGATTCGCGCGGGTCCACACGAGCAGTACTTC. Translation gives CASSPFPIRAGPHEQYF.

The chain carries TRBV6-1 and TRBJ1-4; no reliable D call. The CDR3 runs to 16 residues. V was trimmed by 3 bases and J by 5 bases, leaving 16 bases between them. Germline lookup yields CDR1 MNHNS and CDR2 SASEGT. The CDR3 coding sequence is TGTGCCAGCAGTGATGACCTAGGAGCTGGGAATGAAAAACTGTTTTTT. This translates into CASSDDLGAGNEKLFF.

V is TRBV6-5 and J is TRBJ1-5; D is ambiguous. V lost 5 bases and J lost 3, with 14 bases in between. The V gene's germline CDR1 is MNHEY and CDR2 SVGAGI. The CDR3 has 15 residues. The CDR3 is CASSPGRSPNQPQHF. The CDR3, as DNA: TGTGCCAGCAGTCCAGGACGGTCCCCCAATCAGCCCCAGCATTTT.

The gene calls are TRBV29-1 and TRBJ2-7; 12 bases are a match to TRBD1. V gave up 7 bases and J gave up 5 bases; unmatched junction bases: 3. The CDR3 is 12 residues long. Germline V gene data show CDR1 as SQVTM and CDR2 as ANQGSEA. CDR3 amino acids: CSAGTGGNEQYF. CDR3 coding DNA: TGCAGCGCCGGGACAGGGGGCAACGAGCAGTACTTC.

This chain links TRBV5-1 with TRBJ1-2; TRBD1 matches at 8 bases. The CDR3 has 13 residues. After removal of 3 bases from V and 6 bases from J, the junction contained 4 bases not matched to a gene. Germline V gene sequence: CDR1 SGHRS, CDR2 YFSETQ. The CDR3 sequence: CASSWTGTDGYTF. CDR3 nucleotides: TGCGCCAGCAGCTGGACAGGGACGGATGGCTACACCTTC.

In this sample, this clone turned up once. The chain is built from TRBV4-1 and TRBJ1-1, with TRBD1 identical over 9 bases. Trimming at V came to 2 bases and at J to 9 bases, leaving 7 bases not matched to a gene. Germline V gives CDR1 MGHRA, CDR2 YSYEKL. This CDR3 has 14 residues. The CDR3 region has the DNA TGCGCCAGCAGCCAAACTAGACAGGGGGTTCAAGCTTTCTTT. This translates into CASSQTRQGVQAFF.

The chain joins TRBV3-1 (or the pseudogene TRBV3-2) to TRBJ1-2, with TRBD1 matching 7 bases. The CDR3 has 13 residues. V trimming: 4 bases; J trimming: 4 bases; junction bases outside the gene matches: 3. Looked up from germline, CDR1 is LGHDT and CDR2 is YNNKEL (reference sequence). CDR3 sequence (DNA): TGTGCCAGCAGCCTGAGGGACAGCTATGGCTACACCTTC. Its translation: CASSLRDSYGYTF.

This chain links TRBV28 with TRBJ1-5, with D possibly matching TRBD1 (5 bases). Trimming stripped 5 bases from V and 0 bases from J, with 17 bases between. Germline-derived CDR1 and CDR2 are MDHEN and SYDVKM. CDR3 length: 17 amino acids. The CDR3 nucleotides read TGTGCCAGCAGTGTTACCCTGGGACGGAATAGCAATCAGCCCCAGCATTTT. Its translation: CASSVTLGRNSNQPQHF.

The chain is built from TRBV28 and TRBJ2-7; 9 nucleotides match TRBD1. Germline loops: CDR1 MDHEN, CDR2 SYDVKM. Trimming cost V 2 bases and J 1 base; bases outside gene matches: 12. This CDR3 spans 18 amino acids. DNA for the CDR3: TGTGCCAGCAGTTTAGACCTGAAACAGGGGGCGCGTTCCTACGAGCAGTACTTC. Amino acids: CASSLDLKQGARSYEQYF.

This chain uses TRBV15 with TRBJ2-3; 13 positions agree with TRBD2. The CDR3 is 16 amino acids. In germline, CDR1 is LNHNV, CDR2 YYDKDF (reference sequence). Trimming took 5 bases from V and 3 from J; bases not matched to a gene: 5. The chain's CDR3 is CATSGGLAGRTDTQYF. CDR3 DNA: TGTGCCACCAGCGGGGGACTAGCGGGAAGGACAGATACGCAGTATTTT.

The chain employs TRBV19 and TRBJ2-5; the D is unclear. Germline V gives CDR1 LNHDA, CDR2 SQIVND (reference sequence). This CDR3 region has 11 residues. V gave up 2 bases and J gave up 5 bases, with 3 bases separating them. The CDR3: CASSISETQYF. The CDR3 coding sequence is TGTGCCAGTAGTATATCGGAGACCCAGTACTTC.

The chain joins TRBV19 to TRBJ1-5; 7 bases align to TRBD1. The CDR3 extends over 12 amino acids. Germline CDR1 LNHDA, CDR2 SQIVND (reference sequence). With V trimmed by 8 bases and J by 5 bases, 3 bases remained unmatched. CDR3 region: CASQGVHQPQHF. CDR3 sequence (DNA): TGTGCCAGTCAGGGGGTCCATCAGCCCCAGCATTTT.

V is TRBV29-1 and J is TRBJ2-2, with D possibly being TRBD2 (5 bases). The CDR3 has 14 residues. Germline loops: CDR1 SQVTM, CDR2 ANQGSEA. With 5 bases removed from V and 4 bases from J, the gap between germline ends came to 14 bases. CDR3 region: CSVIGDYFTGELFF. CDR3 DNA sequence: TGCAGCGTTATCGGGGATTACTTCACCGGGGAGCTGTTTTTT.

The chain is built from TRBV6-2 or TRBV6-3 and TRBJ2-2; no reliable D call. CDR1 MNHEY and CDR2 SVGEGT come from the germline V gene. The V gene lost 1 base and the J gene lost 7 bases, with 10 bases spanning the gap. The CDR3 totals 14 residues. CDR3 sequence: CASSYFMASGELFF. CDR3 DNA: TGTGCCAGCAGTTACTTCATGGCGAGCGGGGAGCTGTTTTTT.

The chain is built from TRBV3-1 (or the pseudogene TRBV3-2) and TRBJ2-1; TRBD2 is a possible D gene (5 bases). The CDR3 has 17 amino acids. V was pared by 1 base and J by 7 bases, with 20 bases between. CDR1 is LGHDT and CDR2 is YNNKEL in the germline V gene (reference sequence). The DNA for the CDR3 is TGTGCCAGCAGCCAAGGGGATAGACGGGGTAGGACGAATGAGCAGTTCTTC. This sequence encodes CASSQGDRRGRTNEQFF.

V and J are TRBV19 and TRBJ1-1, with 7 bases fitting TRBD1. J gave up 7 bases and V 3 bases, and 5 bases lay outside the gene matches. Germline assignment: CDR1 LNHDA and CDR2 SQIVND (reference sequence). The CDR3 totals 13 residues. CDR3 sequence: CASSMARDSEAFF. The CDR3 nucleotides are TGTGCCAGTAGTATGGCCCGGGACAGTGAAGCTTTCTTT. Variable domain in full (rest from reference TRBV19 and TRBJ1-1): DGGITQSPKYLFRKEGQNVTLSCEQNLNHDAMYWYRQDPGQGLRLIYYSQIVNDFQKGDIAEGYSVSREKKESFPLTVTSAQKNPTAFYLCASSMARDSEAFFGQGTRLTVV.

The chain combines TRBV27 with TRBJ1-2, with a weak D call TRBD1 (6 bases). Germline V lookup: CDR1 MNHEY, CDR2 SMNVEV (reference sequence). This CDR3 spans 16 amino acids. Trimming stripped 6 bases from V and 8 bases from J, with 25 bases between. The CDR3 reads CASSLLQGAGIKGYTF. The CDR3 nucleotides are TGTGCCAGCAGCCTTTTACAGGGCGCGGGGATAAAAGGCTACACCTTC.

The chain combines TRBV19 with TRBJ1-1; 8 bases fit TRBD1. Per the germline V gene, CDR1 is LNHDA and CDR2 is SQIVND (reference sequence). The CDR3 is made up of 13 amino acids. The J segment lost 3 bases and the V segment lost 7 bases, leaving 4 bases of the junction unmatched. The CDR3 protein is CASTLDRDTEAFF. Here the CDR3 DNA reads TGTGCCAGTACCTTGGACAGGGACACTGAAGCTTTCTTT.

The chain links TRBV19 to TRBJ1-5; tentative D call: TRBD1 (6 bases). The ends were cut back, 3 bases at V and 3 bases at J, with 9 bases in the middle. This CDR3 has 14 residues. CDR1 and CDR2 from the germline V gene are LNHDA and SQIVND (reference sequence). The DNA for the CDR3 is TGTGCCAGTAGTATCAGGGACAACAATCAGCCCCAGCATTTT. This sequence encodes CASSIRDNNQPQHF.